Each of the 11 T cell receptor beta chains below was sequenced from the same sample in a study of CD8+ T cells in alopecia areata. A sort of pooled cutaneous lymph node cells used CD4, CD8alpha, NKG2D, NKG2ACE and other stains. The sequencing template was cDNA reverse transcribed from extracted RNA. TCRdb's table, derived via immunoSEQ multiplex PCR, lists solely in-frame clones and lacks some. Recorded here are 200,000 to 300,000 clones, with no singletons, and the ten leading clones hold roughly 1.2%. What was sequenced was CD4+ T cells sorted from a lymph node. The origin of the receptors is a C3H/HeJ mouse with alopecia areata. For this mouse line, the MHC haplotype is H2-k.

Notes on this clone: Gene names refer to mouse genes. The read finishes 4 residues shy of the CDR3 end, and the germline J gene is used to complete it. Other nucleotide sequences from this sample produce the same CDR3. This chain joins TRBV12-1 and TRBJ2-5, with 11 bases lining up with TRBD2. Unmatched junction bases numbered 5, after V lost 4 bases and J lost 3 bases. CDR3 length: 15 amino acids. The germline V gene encodes CDR1 SGHSN and CDR2 HYEKVE. Partial CDR3 DNA: TGTGCCAGCTCGCTCACTGGGGGGGCGCAAGAC. This codes for CASSLTGGAQD. The entire CDR3 protein is CASSLTGGAQDTQYF.

Comment on this clone: Gene names are mouse gene names. The observed sequence ends 4 residues before the CDR3 terminus, with the missing tail filled in from the germline J gene. The chain uses TRBV14 and TRBJ2-7; 7 bases agree with TRBD2. J gave up 2 bases and V 2 bases, and 4 bases lay outside the gene matches. This CDR3 is 14 amino acids long. Germline CDR1 and CDR2: SGHDT and FRDEAV. The CDR3: CASSLGWGTYEQYF. Partial CDR3 DNA: TGTGCCAGCAGTTTAGGCTGGGGGACCTAT.

With regard to this clone: Gene names are the mouse ones. The read halts 4 residues ahead of the CDR3 end, with the missing end drawn from the germline J gene. The chain couples TRBV17 to TRBJ1-1, with D maybe TRBD1 (5 bases). CDR1 and CDR2 (germline): MNHDT, YYDKIL. V dropped 2 bases and J dropped 0 bases, with 10 bases sitting between them. CDR3 size: 15 residues. CDR3 DNA (partial): TGTGCTAGCAGTAGACCAACGGGACAGAACACA. Translation: CASSRPTGQNT. The whole CDR3 protein reads CASSRPTGQNTEVFF.

This clone was recorded a few times. Genes and germline come from the mouse. Sequencing ends 4 residues short of the CDR3 end; the germline J gene provides the rest. The rearrangement joins TRBV1 to TRBJ2-3, with D possibly being TRBD2 (6 bases). Germline V gene sequence: CDR1 NSQYPW, CDR2 LRSPGD (reference sequence). This CDR3 has 15 residues. Trimming shortened V by 0 bases and J by 0 bases, and 7 bases separated the two germline ends. The covered CDR3 bases are TGCACCTGCAGTGCAGAAACTGGGAGTGCAGAA. Protein sequence: CTCSAETGSAE. In full, the CDR3 reads CTCSAETGSAETLYF.

A few counts support this clone. Gene names refer to mouse genes. The read stops 4 residues short of the end of the CDR3; the missing end is completed from the germline J gene. The chain employs TRBV13-1 and TRBJ1-1, with D tentatively TRBD1 (6 bases). The CDR3 has 15 residues. V lost 0 bases and J 0 bases, leaving 9 bases between the germline ends. Looked up from germline, CDR1 is NSHNY and CDR2 is SYGAGN. CDR3: CASSDARTANTEVFF. CDR3 bases read: TGTGCCAGCAGTGATGCGAGGACAGCAAACACA.

This clone was counted a few times. The genes are named according to mouse. Read data end 4 residues before the CDR3 end; the end is taken from the germline J gene. The sample contains more than one DNA sequence encoding this CDR3. The chain employs TRBV17 and TRBJ2-7, with a tentative D call TRBD2 (7 bases). The germline V gene encodes CDR1 MNHDT and CDR2 YYDKIL. V lost 3 bases and J lost 0, with 9 bases in between. The CDR3 contains 14 residues. CDR3 DNA (partial): TGTGCTAGCAGTAGGGGGGGCGGCTCCTAT. Its protein is CASSRGGGSY. In full, the CDR3 is CASSRGGGSYEQYF.

This clone was seen only a few times. The germline and genes are mouse ones. Coverage ceases 4 residues before the CDR3 finishes, and the germline J gene fills in the end. Distinct nucleotide sequences in the sample also encode this CDR3. The chain has TRBV5 and TRBJ1-1; tentative D call: TRBD1 (5 bases). CDR3 length: 14 amino acids. CDR1 and CDR2 (germline): LGHNA, YNLKQL (reference sequence). Trimming stripped 2 bases from V and 0 bases from J, with 7 bases between. CDR3: CASSQQGANTEVFF. CDR3 DNA (partial): TGTGCCAGCAGCCAACAGGGTGCAAACACA.

In its sample, this clone was seen a few times. Germline and genes: mouse. The CDR3 extends 4 residues past the end of the read, so its final part is completed from the germline J gene. The chain links TRBV5 to TRBJ2-2, with TRBD2 matching 9 bases. J was trimmed by 1 base and V by 4 bases; bases with no gene match: 1. CDR1 LGHNA and CDR2 YNLKQL come from the germline V gene (reference sequence). The CDR3 sequence is 15 residues long. CDR3 loop: CASSPWGGNTGQLYF. The CDR3 bases that were read are TGTGCCAGCAGCCCCTGGGGGGGAAACACCGGG.

This clone was seen more than once but under ten times. Mouse gene names and germline throughout. The CDR3 is cut off 4 residues early in the read; its end comes from the germline J gene. This sample includes further DNA sequences coding for the same CDR3. The chain is built from TRBV31 and TRBJ2-5, with D possibly TRBD2 on 7 matching bases. Trimming stripped 0 bases from V and 2 bases from J, with 12 bases between. Germline CDR1 is GKSSPN and CDR2 is SITVG. The CDR3 extends over 15 amino acids. The CDR3 spells CAWSLGGGRQDTQYF. CDR3 DNA (partial): TGTGCCTGGAGTCTAGGAGGGGGGCGCCAAGAC. The full variable domain, in which reference TRBV31 and TRBJ2-5 provide the parts outside the CDR3, is AQTIHQWPVAEIKAVGSPLSLGCTIKGKSSPNLYWYWQATGGTLQQLFYSITVGQVESVVQLNLSASRPKDDQFILSTEKLLLSHSGFYLCAWSLGGGRQDTQYFGPGTRLLVL.

This clone was counted a few times. The genes and germline here are from mouse. Coverage ceases 4 residues before the CDR3 finishes, and the germline J gene fills in the end. This sequence joins TRBV13-1 and TRBJ2-2, with D perhaps matching TRBD1 (8 bases). Trimming stripped 0 bases from V and 2 bases from J, with 14 bases between. Germline V gene sequence: CDR1 NSHNY, CDR2 SYGAGN. This CDR3 has 17 amino acids. The part of the CDR3 DNA that was read is TGTGCCAGCAGTGATGGTTACAGGGGGGGGAACACCGGG. Residues: CASSDGYRGGNTG. The full-length CDR3 reads as CASSDGYRGGNTGQLYF.

A few counts support this clone. Genes and germline come from the mouse. Partial CDR3 DNA: TGTGCCAGCAGGCCAGGGGGAGAA. It encodes CASRPGGE. The full-length CDR3 reads as CASRPGGETLYF. The V gene is TRBV13-1, the J gene TRBJ2-3, with 7 bases identical to TRBD1. Read sequence stops 4 residues before the CDR3 end, and the germline J gene provides the missing end. Germline V lookup: CDR1 NSHNY, CDR2 SYGAGN. The CDR3 covers 12 residues.